A selection of T cell receptor beta chains follows, all from one sample in a study of shared clonotypes between healthy human individuals. Profiled with immunoSEQ multiplex PCR; TCRdb holds only in-frame clones, not every one. The table shows over 850,000 clones, with approximately 78% occurring only once. Sequencing input: memory CD4+ T cells from PBMCs. Receptors originate from a man younger than 35 in good health. Some clones in this sample may be carry-over from other donors' samples. Both conserved end residues are part of each CDR3. D genes are given only for firm matches. A clone size is listed for some rows: how often the clone was seen (once, few, many), or a class if it is expanded.

TRBV28,.,TRBJ1-2,.,CASLSRQSYGYTF,TGTGCCAGCCTATCACGACAGAGCTATGGCTACACCTTC
TRBV2,.,TRBJ2-5,.,CASRFSRLGETQYF,TGTGCCAGCAGGTTTTCCCGGCTCGGAGAGACCCAGTACTTC
TRBV15,TRBD2,TRBJ2-1,.,CATSREGLAGGVYNEQFF,TGTGCCACCAGCAGAGAAGGACTAGCGGGAGGGGTATACAATGAGCAGTTCTTC
TRBV27,.,TRBJ2-2,.,CASSRWAGPDTGELFF,TGTGCCAGCAGTAGATGGGCAGGCCCTGACACCGGGGAGCTGTTTTTT
TRBV7-2,TRBD2,TRBJ2-7,.,CASSPRTSGRGSFEQYF,TGTGCCAGCAGCCCCCGGACTAGCGGGAGGGGATCGTTTGAGCAGTACTTC
TRBV6-4,.,TRBJ2-3,.,CASRATDLHTDTQYF,TGTGCCAGCAGAGCGACAGATCTCCACACAGATACGCAGTATTTT
TRBV5-3,TRBD1,TRBJ2-4,.,CARKQSTFGQGAKNIQYF,TGTGCCAGAAAACAATCTACCTTTGGACAGGGAGCCAAAAACATTCAGTACTTC
TRBV4-2,TRBD1,TRBJ1-1,.,CASSQPGQGPGEAFF,TGTGCCAGCAGCCAGCCGGGACAGGGACCTGGAGAAGCTTTCTTT
TRBV19,.,TRBJ1-5,.,CASTGREAQPQHF,TGTGCCAGTACCGGCAGGGAGGCCCAGCCCCAGCATTTT
TRBV28,.,TRBJ2-2,few,CASSPAQPPGELFF,TGTGCCAGCAGCCCCGCTCAGCCGCCCGGGGAGCTGTTTTTT
TRBV7-2,TRBD1,TRBJ2-2,.,CASSLTPGQGPDAGELFF,TGTGCCAGCAGCTTAACACCGGGACAGGGCCCTGATGCCGGGGAGCTGTTTTTT
TRBV5-1,TRBD1,TRBJ1-1,.,CASSLGIGQGWVSDTEAFF,TGCGCCAGCAGCTTGGGAATTGGACAGGGATGGGTCAGTGACACTGAAGCTTTCTTT
TRBV5-4,TRBD1,TRBJ2-1,.,CASSRMGTGGWNEQFF,TGTGCCAGCAGCAGGATGGGGACAGGGGGCTGGAATGAGCAGTTCTTC
TRBV5-4,TRBD1,TRBJ2-5,.,CASSHPDRGKETQYF,TGTGCCAGCAGCCATCCGGACAGGGGTAAAGAGACCCAGTACTTC